A selection of T cell receptor beta chains follows, all from one sample in a study of CD8+ T cells in alopecia areata. Assay used: immunoSEQ multiplex PCR; TCRdb lists only in-frame clones, some missing. The table includes 180,000 or so clones, 63% detected once. Material: CD4+ T cells sorted from blood, obtained at week 0. These TCRs come from a human donor with alopecia areata. CDR3s include the opening cysteine and the closing phenylalanine or tryptophan. Each record gives: J gene, D gene, V gene, clone size, CDR3 DNA, CDR3 protein. The D gene is left open where the match is weak. The size field is filled for only some rows; it gives once, few, many or a size class.

>TRBJ2-7|-|TRBV2|-
TGTGCCAGCAGTAAAACAGGAAATGGCTACGAGCAGTACTTC
CASSKTGNGYEQYF
>TRBJ2-7|TRBD1|TRBV18|-
TGTGCGACAGGGGACTCCTACGAGCAGTACTTC
CATGDSYEQYF
>TRBJ1-1|-|TRBV29-1|-
TGCAGCGTTTGGGGGCAGGTGAACACTGAAGCTTTCTTT
CSVWGQVNTEAFF
>TRBJ2-7|TRBD2|TRBV27|-
TGTGCCAGCAGGCGGGGGGTACAGGGCGGATACGAGCAGTACTTC
CASRRGVQGGYEQYF
>TRBJ2-1|-|TRBV28|-
TGTGCCAGCAGTTTAACGGGCGTGGCGGGGCGGAGGGGCCACAATGAGCAGTTCTTC
CASSLTGVAGRRGHNEQFF
>TRBJ2-2|-|TRBV29-1|-
TGCAGCGCCCGAGGGGTACGGAACACCGGGGAGCTGTTTTTT
CSARGVRNTGELFF
>TRBJ1-2|-|TRBV30|once
TGTGCCTGGAGTGTACGGCAGGGTAATTTGGGCTACACCTTC
CAWSVRQGNLGYTF
>TRBJ2-2|TRBD1|TRBV4-3|-
TGCGCCAGCAGCCCAGGGGGGAACACCGGGGAGCTGTTTTTT
CASSPGGNTGELFF
>TRBJ1-5|-|TRBV12-5|-
TGTGCTAGTGGTAGAAATCAGCCCCAGCATTTT
CASGRNQPQHF
>TRBJ2-3|-|TRBV2|-
TGTGCCAGCGTTGAGTCAGATACGCAGTATTTT
CASVESDTQYF
>TRBJ1-1|-|TRBV6-1|-
TGTGCCAGCAGTGCCCTCGGCGGTGGAGCGGGCACTGAAGCTTTCTTT
CASSALGGGAGTEAFF